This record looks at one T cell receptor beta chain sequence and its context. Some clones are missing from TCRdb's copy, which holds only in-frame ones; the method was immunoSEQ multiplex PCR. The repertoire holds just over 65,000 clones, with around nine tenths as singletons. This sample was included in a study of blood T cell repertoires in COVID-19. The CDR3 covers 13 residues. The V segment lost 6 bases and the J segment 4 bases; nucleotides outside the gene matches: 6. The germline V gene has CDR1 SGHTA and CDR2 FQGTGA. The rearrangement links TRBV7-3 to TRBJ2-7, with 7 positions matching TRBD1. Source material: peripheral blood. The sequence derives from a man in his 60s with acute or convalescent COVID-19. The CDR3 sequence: CASSFGTEYEQYF. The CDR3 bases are TGTGCCAGCAGTTTTGGGACAGAGTACGAGCAGTACTTC.